These T cell receptor beta chains were read from a single sample in a study of cytomegalovirus exposure and HLA in healthy donors. Some clones are missing from TCRdb's copy, which holds only in-frame ones; the method was immunoSEQ multiplex PCR. The sample shows 95,000 to 150,000 clones, about 80% of them seen only once. Material: PBMCs. The receptors derive from a woman aged 40 to 49 in good health and CMV-seropositive. The CDR3 runs from the conserved cysteine through the conserved F or W. The D gene is left open where the match is weak. A clone size is listed for some rows: how often the clone was seen (once, few, many), or a class if it is expanded.

j_gene: TRBJ2-7; abundance: -; d_gene: -; v_gene: TRBV2; CDR3nt: TGTGCCAGCAGTGGCCCGGACACGAGCTCCTACGAGCAGTACTTC; CDR3aa: CASSGPDTSSYEQYF
j_gene: TRBJ1-3; abundance: -; d_gene: -; v_gene: TRBV2; CDR3nt: TGTGCCAGCAGTGAAGCGCTTCAACAGCGAAACACCATATATTTT; CDR3aa: CASSEALQQRNTIYF
j_gene: TRBJ1-1; abundance: -; d_gene: -; v_gene: TRBV5-1; CDR3nt: TGCGCCAGCAGCCGGGACTCGATGAACACTGAAGCTTTCTTT; CDR3aa: CASSRDSMNTEAFF
j_gene: TRBJ2-1; abundance: once; d_gene: TRBD2; v_gene: TRBV2; CDR3nt: TGTGCCAGCACCCTTGGACTAGCGGGAGGACAGTTCTTC; CDR3aa: CASTLGLAGGQFF
j_gene: TRBJ2-3; abundance: few; d_gene: TRBD2; v_gene: TRBV7-7; CDR3nt: TGTGCTAGCAGCTTAGCGCGGGCGGGGGGGCAAGATACGCAGTATTTT; CDR3aa: CASSLARAGGQDTQYF
j_gene: TRBJ2-5; abundance: -; d_gene: -; v_gene: TRBV7-6; CDR3nt: TGTGCCAGCAGCTTCGGTATCGAGCGGCTACAAGAGACCCAGTACTTC; CDR3aa: CASSFGIERLQETQYF
j_gene: TRBJ2-3; abundance: -; d_gene: -; v_gene: TRBV5-4; CDR3nt: TGTGCCAGCAGCTTGGTGAGGACAGATACGCAGTATTTT; CDR3aa: CASSLVRTDTQYF
j_gene: TRBJ2-7; abundance: -; d_gene: TRBD2; v_gene: TRBV7-8; CDR3nt: TGTGCCAGCAACCCCCTCCGGGGTAGCGGGAGTATCGAGCAGTACTTC; CDR3aa: CASNPLRGSGSIEQYF
j_gene: TRBJ2-5; abundance: -; d_gene: -; v_gene: TRBV2; CDR3nt: TGTGCCAGCAGTCAGAACGGGCAAGAGACCCAGTACTTC; CDR3aa: CASSQNGQETQYF
j_gene: TRBJ1-5; abundance: -; d_gene: TRBD1; v_gene: TRBV6-1; CDR3nt: TGTGCCAGCAGTGAAGCGTTTTCAGCGACAGGGAATAGCAATCAGCCCCAGCATTTT; CDR3aa: CASSEAFSATGNSNQPQHF
j_gene: TRBJ2-2; abundance: -; d_gene: TRBD2; v_gene: TRBV9; CDR3nt: TGTGCCAGCAGCGTAGATGGGTTAGCGGGCACCGGGGAGCTGTTTTTT; CDR3aa: CASSVDGLAGTGELFF
j_gene: TRBJ2-3; abundance: -; d_gene: -; v_gene: TRBV7-2; CDR3nt: TGTGCCAGCAGCTTAGAAAGCGCCCTCACAGATACGCAGTATTTT; CDR3aa: CASSLESALTDTQYF
j_gene: TRBJ2-1; abundance: few; d_gene: TRBD1; v_gene: TRBV7-2; CDR3nt: TGTGCCAGCAGCGGACAGGGGATCGGCGATGAGCAGTTCTTC; CDR3aa: CASSGQGIGDEQFF
j_gene: TRBJ2-5; abundance: -; d_gene: -; v_gene: TRBV5-1; CDR3nt: TGCGCCAGCAGCCAAGGACATTTACAAGAGACCCAGTACTTC; CDR3aa: CASSQGHLQETQYF
j_gene: TRBJ1-5; abundance: -; d_gene: -; v_gene: TRBV7-2; CDR3nt: TGTGCCAGCAGCCCCGCAGGAAGGAATCAGCCCCAGCATTTT; CDR3aa: CASSPAGRNQPQHF
j_gene: TRBJ2-5; abundance: -; d_gene: -; v_gene: TRBV5-1; CDR3nt: TGCGCCAGCAGCTTGGAACGCAGGGAAGAGACCCAGTACTTC; CDR3aa: CASSLERREETQYF
j_gene: TRBJ1-5; abundance: -; d_gene: -; v_gene: TRBV2; CDR3nt: TGTGCCAGCAGTCCGCGTGGTAATAGCAATCAGCCCCAGCATTTT; CDR3aa: CASSPRGNSNQPQHF
j_gene: TRBJ2-3; abundance: few; d_gene: -; v_gene: TRBV30; CDR3nt: TGTGCCTGGAGTGACAGGGCAGATACGCAGTATTTT; CDR3aa: CAWSDRADTQYF
j_gene: TRBJ2-4; abundance: few; d_gene: TRBD2; v_gene: TRBV13; CDR3nt: TGTGCCAGCAGCTCCCAGACTAGCGGGGTGGTAATAGCCAAAAACATTCAGTACTTC; CDR3aa: CASSSQTSGVVIAKNIQYF
j_gene: TRBJ2-7; abundance: -; d_gene: -; v_gene: TRBV4-3; CDR3nt: TGCGCCAGCAGCCAAGCACAGGGTCTTTACGAGCAGTACTTC; CDR3aa: CASSQAQGLYEQYF
j_gene: TRBJ1-6; abundance: -; d_gene: -; v_gene: TRBV27; CDR3nt: TGTGCCAGCAGGGTACAGCATAATTCACCCCTCCACTTT; CDR3aa: CASRVQHNSPLHF
j_gene: TRBJ2-1; abundance: -; d_gene: TRBD2; v_gene: TRBV7-7; CDR3nt: TGTGCTAGCAGCTTAGGGACCAGCGGGGGGGGGAATGAGCAGTTCTTC; CDR3aa: CASSLGTSGGGNEQFF
j_gene: TRBJ1-5; abundance: -; d_gene: TRBD1; v_gene: TRBV19; CDR3nt: TGTGCCAGTAGTACCACAGGGGGCTATCAGCCCCAGCATTTT; CDR3aa: CASSTTGGYQPQHF
j_gene: TRBJ2-7; abundance: -; d_gene: TRBD1; v_gene: TRBV5-1; CDR3nt: TGCGCCAGCGGGGACAGGCTAGGCGAGCAGTACTTC; CDR3aa: CASGDRLGEQYF
j_gene: TRBJ2-1; abundance: -; d_gene: TRBD2; v_gene: TRBV10-3; CDR3nt: TGTGCCATCAGTGAGTTACTAGCGGGAGGGTACAATGAGCAGTTCTTC; CDR3aa: CAISELLAGGYNEQFF
j_gene: TRBJ2-7; abundance: -; d_gene: TRBD2; v_gene: TRBV5-6; CDR3nt: TGTGCCAGCAGCCTAAGCGGGGGTTACCGCTACGAGCAGTACTTC; CDR3aa: CASSLSGGYRYEQYF
j_gene: TRBJ2-3; abundance: once; d_gene: TRBD2; v_gene: TRBV7-8; CDR3nt: TGTGCCAGCAGCTTCGCCAGGACTAGCGGGGGGGCAGATACGCAGTATTTT; CDR3aa: CASSFARTSGGADTQYF
j_gene: TRBJ2-1; abundance: -; d_gene: -; v_gene: TRBV6-5; CDR3nt: TGTGCCAGCAGCCGGACTTCCTCCTACAATGAGCAGTTCTTC; CDR3aa: CASSRTSSYNEQFF
j_gene: TRBJ2-3; abundance: -; d_gene: TRBD2; v_gene: TRBV7-3; CDR3nt: TGTGCCAGCAGCTCCCGGACTAGCGGGAGACCAAATACGCAGTATTTT; CDR3aa: CASSSRTSGRPNTQYF
j_gene: TRBJ2-1; abundance: -; d_gene: TRBD2; v_gene: TRBV30; CDR3nt: TGTGCCTGGAGTGTAGCGGGAGTGGATGAGTTCTTC; CDR3aa: CAWSVAGVDEFF
j_gene: TRBJ1-6; abundance: -; d_gene: -; v_gene: TRBV2; CDR3nt: TGTGCCAGCAGTGACTTAAGCGGCTCCTATAATTCACCCCTCCACTTT; CDR3aa: CASSDLSGSYNSPLHF
j_gene: TRBJ2-7; abundance: -; d_gene: -; v_gene: TRBV7-8; CDR3nt: TGTGCCAGCAGCTTAGCGTTGGCTAGCAATCTGCACGAGCAGTACTTC; CDR3aa: CASSLALASNLHEQYF
j_gene: TRBJ2-7; abundance: -; d_gene: -; v_gene: TRBV4-3; CDR3nt: TGCGCCAGCAGCCAAGGAGTGGGAGCCTACGAGCAGTACTTC; CDR3aa: CASSQGVGAYEQYF
j_gene: TRBJ1-1; abundance: -; d_gene: TRBD1; v_gene: TRBV18; CDR3nt: TGTGCCAGCTCAAACGGACAGGGGCGCCTGAACACTGAAGCTTTCTTT; CDR3aa: CASSNGQGRLNTEAFF
j_gene: TRBJ2-3; abundance: -; d_gene: -; v_gene: TRBV27; CDR3nt: TGTGCCAGCAGTCCCCAATCGATGACTGCCGCGGATACGCAGTATTTT; CDR3aa: CASSPQSMTAADTQYF
j_gene: TRBJ2-1; abundance: -; d_gene: TRBD1; v_gene: TRBV7-3; CDR3nt: TGTGCCAGCAGCCCGGACAGGGGGGTCCCGTTCTTC; CDR3aa: CASSPDRGVPFF
j_gene: TRBJ2-5; abundance: few; d_gene: TRBD1; v_gene: TRBV7-2; CDR3nt: TGTGCCAGCAGCTTAGCGGTTACCAGGGGGGAGACCCAGTACTTC; CDR3aa: CASSLAVTRGETQYF
j_gene: TRBJ2-6; abundance: -; d_gene: -; v_gene: TRBV9; CDR3nt: TGTGCCAGCAGCGCCCGGGAGAGAGGCACAAGCTCTGGGGCCAACGTCCTGACTTTC; CDR3aa: CASSARERGTSSGANVLTF
j_gene: TRBJ1-1; abundance: few; d_gene: -; v_gene: TRBV7-2; CDR3nt: TGTGCCAGCAGCTTATACATGAACACTGAAGCTTTCTTT; CDR3aa: CASSLYMNTEAFF
j_gene: TRBJ1-4; abundance: -; d_gene: -; v_gene: TRBV10-1; CDR3nt: TGCGCCAGCAGTGAGTCGACAGGTCGAGAAAAACTGTTTTTT; CDR3aa: CASSESTGREKLFF
j_gene: TRBJ1-2; abundance: -; d_gene: -; v_gene: TRBV27; CDR3nt: TGTGCCAGCAGTGAAGAGGGTCCTCCTTATGGCTACACCTTC; CDR3aa: CASSEEGPPYGYTF
j_gene: TRBJ2-5; abundance: -; d_gene: -; v_gene: TRBV6-6; CDR3nt: TGTGCCAGCAGTTACTCGGGCGGGGTACAAGAGACCCAGTACTTC; CDR3aa: CASSYSGGVQETQYF